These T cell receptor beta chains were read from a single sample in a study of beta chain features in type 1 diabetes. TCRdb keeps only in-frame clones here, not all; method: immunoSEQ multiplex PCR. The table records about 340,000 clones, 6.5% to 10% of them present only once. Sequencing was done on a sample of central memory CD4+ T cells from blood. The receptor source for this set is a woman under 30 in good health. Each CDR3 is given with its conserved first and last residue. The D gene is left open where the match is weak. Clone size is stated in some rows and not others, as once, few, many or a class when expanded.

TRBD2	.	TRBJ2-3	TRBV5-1	CASSPRALLAGDTDTQYF	TGCGCCAGCAGCCCACGCGCCCTACTAGCGGGAGACACAGATACGCAGTATTTT
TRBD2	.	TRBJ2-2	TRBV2	CASKPGLAGGRGELFF	TGTGCCAGCAAGCCGGGACTAGCGGGCGGCAGGGGGGAGCTGTTTTTT
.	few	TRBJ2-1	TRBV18	CASSPPWETDEQFF	TGTGCCAGCTCACCACCGTGGGAGACGGATGAGCAGTTCTTC
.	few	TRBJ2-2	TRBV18	CASSPFPGELFF	TGTGCCAGCTCACCATTTCCCGGGGAGCTGTTTTTT
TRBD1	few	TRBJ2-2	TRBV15	CATSRDAQGATGELFF	TGTGCCACCAGCAGAGATGCTCAGGGGGCCACCGGGGAGCTGTTTTTT
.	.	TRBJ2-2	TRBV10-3	CAISGLATNTGELFF	TGTGCCATCAGTGGATTAGCGACGAACACCGGGGAGCTGTTTTTT
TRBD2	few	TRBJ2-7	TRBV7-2	CASSPLQGGRSEQYF	TGTGCCAGCAGCCCCCTTCAAGGCGGGAGAAGCGAGCAGTACTTC
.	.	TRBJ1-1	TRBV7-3	CASSLLRNTEAFF	TGTGCCAGCAGCTTATTACGGAACACTGAAGCTTTCTTT
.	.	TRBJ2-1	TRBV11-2	CASSSLRGRKNEQFF	TGTGCCAGCAGCTCCCTTCGGGGGAGGAAAAATGAGCAGTTCTTC
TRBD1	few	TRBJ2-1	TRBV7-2	CASSQEGQGYNEQFF	TGTGCCAGCAGCCAAGAGGGACAGGGATACAATGAGCAGTTCTTC
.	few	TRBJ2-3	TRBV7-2	CASSLQRTDTQYF	TGTGCCAGCAGCTTACAGCGCACAGATACGCAGTATTTT
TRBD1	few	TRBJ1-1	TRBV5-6	CASSWATQGGGNTEAFF	TGTGCCAGCAGCTGGGCGACACAGGGGGGCGGGAACACTGAAGCTTTCTTT
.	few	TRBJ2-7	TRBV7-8	CASSLQTSSYEQYF	TGTGCCAGCAGCTTGCAGACTAGCTCCTACGAGCAGTACTTC
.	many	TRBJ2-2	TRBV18	CASSPGTPGTNTGELFF	TGTGCCAGCTCACCAGGAACTCCGGGGACCAACACCGGGGAGCTGTTTTTT
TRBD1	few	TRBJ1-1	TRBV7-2	CASSFRGSLEGTEAFF	TGTGCCAGCAGCTTCAGGGGGTCCCTTGAAGGCACTGAAGCTTTCTTT
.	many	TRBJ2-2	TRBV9	CASSAHGISNTGELFF	TGTGCCAGCAGCGCCCATGGCATTTCGAACACCGGGGAGCTGTTTTTT
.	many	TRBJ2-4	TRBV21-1	CASSKRDLGIQYF	TGTGCCAGCAGCAAAAGGGACTTGGGCATTCAGTACTTC
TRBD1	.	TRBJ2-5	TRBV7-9	CASRRTGSETQYF	TGTGCCAGCAGACGGACAGGGAGCGAGACCCAGTACTTC
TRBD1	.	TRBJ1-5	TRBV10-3	CAISKQGGIDQPQHF	TGTGCCATCAGCAAACAGGGGGGAATAGATCAGCCCCAGCATTTT
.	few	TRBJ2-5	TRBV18	CASSELGQETQYF	TGTGCCAGCTCCGAACTAGGCCAAGAGACCCAGTACTTC
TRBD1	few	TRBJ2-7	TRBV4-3	CASSQGQGASYEQYF	TGCGCCAGCAGCCAAGGACAGGGGGCCTCCTACGAGCAGTACTTC
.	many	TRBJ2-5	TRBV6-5	CASSQDLRETQYF	TGTGCCAGCAGTCAGGACCTTAGGGAGACCCAGTACTTC
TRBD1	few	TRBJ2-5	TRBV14	CASSPRTGGETQYF	TGTGCCAGCAGCCCTCGGACAGGGGGGGAGACCCAGTACTTC
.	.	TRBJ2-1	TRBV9	CASSPETRSLFF	TGTGCCAGCAGCCCGGAGACTAGGAGCTTATTCTTC
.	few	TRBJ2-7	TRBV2	CASSVKGRSYEQYF	TGTGCCAGCAGTGTAAAGGGCAGGTCCTACGAGCAGTACTTC
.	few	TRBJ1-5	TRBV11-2	CASSLGSRGRSQPQHF	TGTGCCAGCAGCTTAGGCAGCCGGGGGCGAAGCCAGCCCCAGCATTTT
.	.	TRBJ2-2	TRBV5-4	CASSLFERLGLRNTGELFF	TGTGCCAGCAGCTTGTTTGAAAGATTGGGACTTCGAAACACCGGGGAGCTGTTTTTT
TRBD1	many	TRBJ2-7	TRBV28	CASFGTGGYEQYF	TGTGCCAGCTTTGGGACAGGGGGTTACGAGCAGTACTTC
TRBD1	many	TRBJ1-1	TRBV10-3	CAISRDRENTEAFF	TGTGCCATCAGTCGGGACAGAGAGAACACTGAAGCTTTCTTT
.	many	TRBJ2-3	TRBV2	CASLRDSGTDTQYF	TGTGCCAGCCTGCGGGACAGTGGCACAGATACGCAGTATTTT
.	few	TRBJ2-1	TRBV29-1	CSVAPGGNEQFF	TGCAGCGTTGCCCCAGGGGGGAATGAGCAGTTCTTC
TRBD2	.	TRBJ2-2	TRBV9	CASSASGTSGSRGELFF	TGTGCCAGCAGCGCGTCCGGGACTAGCGGGAGCCGCGGGGAGCTGTTTTTT
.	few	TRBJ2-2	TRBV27	CASSWTNTGELFF	TGTGCCAGCAGTTGGACCAACACCGGGGAGCTGTTTTTT
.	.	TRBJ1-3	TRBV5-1	CASSLGTANSGNTIYF	TGCGCCAGCAGCTTGGGGACGGCGAACTCTGGAAACACCATATATTTT
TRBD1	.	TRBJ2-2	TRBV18	CASSLTGTGEAGELFF	TGTGCCAGCTCACTGACCGGGACAGGGGAGGCCGGGGAGCTGTTTTTT
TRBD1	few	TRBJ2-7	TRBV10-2	CASRAGTGAYEQYF	TGCGCCAGCAGGGCCGGGACAGGGGCCTACGAGCAGTACTTC
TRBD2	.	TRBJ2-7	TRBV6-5	CASRVAGGTSYEQYF	TGTGCCAGCAGGGTAGCGGGAGGGACCTCCTACGAGCAGTACTTC
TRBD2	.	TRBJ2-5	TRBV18	CASSLSKLAGKETQYF	TGTGCCAGCTCACTAAGCAAGCTAGCGGGAAAAGAGACCCAGTACTTC
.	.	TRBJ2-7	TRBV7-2	CASSLGPGDEQYF	TGTGCCAGCAGCTTAGGGCCCGGGGACGAGCAGTACTTC
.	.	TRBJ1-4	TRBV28	CASYRGGGGEKLFF	TGTGCCAGCTACCGGGGAGGAGGAGGAGAAAAACTGTTTTTT
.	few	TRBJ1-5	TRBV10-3	CATTGRGGNSNQPQHF	TGTGCCACAACTGGGCGAGGTGGAAATAGCAATCAGCCCCAGCATTTT
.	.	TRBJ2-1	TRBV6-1	CAARGSSYNEQFF	TGTGCTGCTCGCGGAAGCTCCTACAATGAGCAGTTCTTC
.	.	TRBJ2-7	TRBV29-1	CSGSGGRNYEQYF	TGCAGCGGCTCTGGGGGCCGCAATTACGAGCAGTACTTC
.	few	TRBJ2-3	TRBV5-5	CASSRQGSGSGGTDTQYF	TGTGCCAGCAGCAGACAGGGGAGTGGTAGCGGGGGCACAGATACGCAGTATTTT
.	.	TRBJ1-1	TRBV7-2	CASTRTAENTEAFF	TGTGCCAGCACTCGGACAGCCGAGAACACTGAAGCTTTCTTT
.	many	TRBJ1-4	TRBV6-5	CASRTAGWSEKLFF	TGTGCCAGCCGGACGGCAGGGTGGTCTGAAAAACTGTTTTTT
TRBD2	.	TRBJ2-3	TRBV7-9	CASSFQAGGDTQYF	TGTGCCAGCAGCTTTCAAGCGGGGGGAGATACGCAGTATTTT